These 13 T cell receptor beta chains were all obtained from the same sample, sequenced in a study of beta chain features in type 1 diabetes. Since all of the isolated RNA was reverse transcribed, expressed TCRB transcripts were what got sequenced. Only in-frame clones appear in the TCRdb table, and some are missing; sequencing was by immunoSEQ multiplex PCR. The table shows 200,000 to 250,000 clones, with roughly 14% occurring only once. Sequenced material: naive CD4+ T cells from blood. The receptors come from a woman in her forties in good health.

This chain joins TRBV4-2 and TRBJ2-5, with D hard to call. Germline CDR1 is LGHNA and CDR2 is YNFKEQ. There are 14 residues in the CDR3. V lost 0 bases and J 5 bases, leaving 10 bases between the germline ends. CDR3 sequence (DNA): TGTGCCAGCAGCCAAGATTTGGCCGGGGAGACCCAGTACTTC. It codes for CASSQDLAGETQYF.

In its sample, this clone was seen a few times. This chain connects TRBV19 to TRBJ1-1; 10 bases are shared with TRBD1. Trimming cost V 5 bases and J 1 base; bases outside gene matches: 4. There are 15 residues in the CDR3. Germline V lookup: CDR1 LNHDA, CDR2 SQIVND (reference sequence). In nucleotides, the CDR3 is TGTGCCAGTAGTGCGGGACAGGGGAGGAACACTGAAGCTTTCTTT. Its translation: CASSAGQGRNTEAFF.

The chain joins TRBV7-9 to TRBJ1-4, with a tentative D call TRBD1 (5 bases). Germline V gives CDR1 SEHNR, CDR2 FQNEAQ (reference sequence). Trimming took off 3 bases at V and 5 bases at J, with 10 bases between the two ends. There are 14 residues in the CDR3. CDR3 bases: TGTGCCAGCAGCTTGATGCAGGGAAATGAAAAACTGTTTTTT. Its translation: CASSLMQGNEKLFF.

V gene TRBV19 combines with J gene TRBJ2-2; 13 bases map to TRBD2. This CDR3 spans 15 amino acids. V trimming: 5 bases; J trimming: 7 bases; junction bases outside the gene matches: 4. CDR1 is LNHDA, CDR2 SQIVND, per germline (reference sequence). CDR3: CASSATSGGGGELFF. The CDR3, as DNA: TGTGCCAGTAGTGCAACTAGCGGGGGGGGCGGGGAGCTGTTTTTT. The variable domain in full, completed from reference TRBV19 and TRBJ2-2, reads DGGITQSPKYLFRKEGQNVTLSCEQNLNHDAMYWYRQDPGQGLRLIYYSQIVNDFQKGDIAEGYSVSREKKESFPLTVTSAQKNPTAFYLCASSATSGGGGELFFGEGSRLTVL.

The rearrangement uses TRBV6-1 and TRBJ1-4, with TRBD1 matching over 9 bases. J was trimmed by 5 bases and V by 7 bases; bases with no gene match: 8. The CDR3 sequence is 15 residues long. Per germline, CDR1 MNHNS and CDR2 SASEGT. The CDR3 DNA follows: TGTGCCAGCACAGAGCCGGGACAGGGAAATGAAAAACTGTTTTTT. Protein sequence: CASTEPGQGNEKLFF.

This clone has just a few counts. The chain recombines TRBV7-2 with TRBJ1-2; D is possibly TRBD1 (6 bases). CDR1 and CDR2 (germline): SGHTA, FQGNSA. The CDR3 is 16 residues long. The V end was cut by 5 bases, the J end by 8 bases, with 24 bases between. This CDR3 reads CASSASQITGRKGYTF. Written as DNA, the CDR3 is TGTGCCAGCAGCGCGTCCCAGATTACAGGGAGAAAGGGCTACACCTTC.

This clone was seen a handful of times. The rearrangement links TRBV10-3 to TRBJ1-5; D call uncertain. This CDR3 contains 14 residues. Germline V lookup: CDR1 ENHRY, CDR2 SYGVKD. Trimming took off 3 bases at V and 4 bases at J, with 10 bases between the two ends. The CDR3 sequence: CAISEPGLNQPQHF. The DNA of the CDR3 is TGTGCCATCAGTGAACCCGGTTTGAATCAGCCCCAGCATTTT.

CDR3 region: CASSQRLGASAGELFF. The DNA for the CDR3 is TGTGCCAGTAGTCAGAGATTGGGGGCCAGCGCCGGGGAGCTGTTTTTT. The rearrangement links TRBV19 to TRBJ2-2; possible D gene TRBD1, 6 bases. V was cut by 5 bases and J by 6 bases, with 19 bases left in between. The CDR3 consists of 16 residues. The V gene's germline CDR1 is LNHDA and CDR2 SQIVND (reference sequence).

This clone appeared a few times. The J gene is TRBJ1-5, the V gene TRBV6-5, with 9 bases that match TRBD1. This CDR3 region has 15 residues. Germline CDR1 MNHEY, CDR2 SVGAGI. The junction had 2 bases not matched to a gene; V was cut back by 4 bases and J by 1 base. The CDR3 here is CASSSTGGSNQPQHF. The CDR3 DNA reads TGTGCCAGCAGTTCGACAGGGGGAAGCAATCAGCCCCAGCATTTT.

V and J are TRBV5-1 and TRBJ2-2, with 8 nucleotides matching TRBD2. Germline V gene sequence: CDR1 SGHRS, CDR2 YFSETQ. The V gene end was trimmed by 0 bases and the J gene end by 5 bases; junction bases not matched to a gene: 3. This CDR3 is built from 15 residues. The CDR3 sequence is CASSLEAGVTGELFF. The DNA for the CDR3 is TGCGCCAGCAGCTTGGAAGCGGGGGTTACCGGGGAGCTGTTTTTT.

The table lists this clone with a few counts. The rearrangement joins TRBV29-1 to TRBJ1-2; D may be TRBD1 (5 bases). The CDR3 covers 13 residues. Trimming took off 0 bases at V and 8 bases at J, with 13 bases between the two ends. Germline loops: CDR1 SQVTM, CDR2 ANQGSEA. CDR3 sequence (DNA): TGCAGCGTTGAAGATCTCGGGGGGGTAGGCTACACCTTC. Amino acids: CSVEDLGGVGYTF.

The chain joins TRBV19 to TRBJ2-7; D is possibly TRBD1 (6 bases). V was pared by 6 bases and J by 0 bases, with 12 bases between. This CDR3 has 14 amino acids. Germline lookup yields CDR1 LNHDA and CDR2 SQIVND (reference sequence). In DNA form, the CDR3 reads TGTGCCAGTAGCCCAGGGACATACTCCTACGAGCAGTACTTC. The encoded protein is CASSPGTYSYEQYF.

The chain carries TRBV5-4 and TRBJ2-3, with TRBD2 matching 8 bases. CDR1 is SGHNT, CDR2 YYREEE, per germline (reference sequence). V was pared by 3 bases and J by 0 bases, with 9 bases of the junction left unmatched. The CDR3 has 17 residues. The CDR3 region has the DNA TGTGCCAGCAGCTCTGGACTAGCTATCTTTAGCACAGATACGCAGTATTTT. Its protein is CASSSGLAIFSTDTQYF.